The 8 T cell receptor beta chains listed next were all sequenced from one sample in a study of CD8+CD57+ T cells in acquired aplastic anemia. CDR3 and TCR beta VDJ profiling relied on genomic DNA as the template. One entry per CDR3 protein results from TCRdb running MiXCR on the reads. The sample carries 150,000 to 200,000 distinct CDR3 sequences, around 66% recorded once. The sequencing input was sorted CD4+, CD8+, or CD8+CD57+ T cells (not recorded which) from PBMCs. The receptors were gathered from a human donor with severe aplastic anemia or a healthy control (not recorded which).

The chain links TRBV9 to TRBJ1-1; D not certain. Per the germline V gene, CDR1 is SGDLS and CDR2 is YYNGEE. The CDR3 sequence is 14 residues long. Trimming pared 2 bases from V and 1 base from J, leaving 9 bases between. DNA of the CDR3: TGTGCCAGCAGCGTCGGCGCTTCGAACACTGAAGCTTTCTTT. Its protein product is CASSVGASNTEAFF.

This clonotype was detected only a few times. The chain combines TRBV7-9 with TRBJ1-1; D is unclear. Trimming left V 1 base short and J 11 bases short, with 11 bases between. Germline CDR1 is SEHNR and CDR2 is FQNEAQ (reference sequence). This CDR3 contains 12 residues. The CDR3 nucleotides read TGTGCCAGCAGCTTAGTAGGCGGTGGCGCTTTCTTT. Its translation: CASSLVGGGAFF.

This clonotype was detected once. The V call is TRBV2, the J call TRBJ2-7; the D gene is possibly TRBD1 (6 bases). Trimming removed 6 bases from V and 0 bases from J, with 12 bases in between. CDR3 length: 14 residues. In germline, CDR1 is SNHLY, CDR2 FYNNEI. CDR3 DNA sequence: TGTGCCAGCAGGACACAGGGTTCCTCCTACGAGCAGTACTTC. Amino acid sequence: CASRTQGSSYEQYF. The variable domain in full, with the rest retrieved from reference TRBV2 and TRBJ2-7, is EPEVTQTPSHQVTQMGQEVILRCVPISNHLYFYWYRQILGQKVEFLVSFYNNEISEKSEIFDDQFSVERPDGSNFTLKIRSTKLEDSAMYFCASRTQGSSYEQYFGPGTRLTVT.

In DNA, the CDR3 is TGCGCCAGCAGCCAACGACAGGGAAAGGAAGGCGGGGAGCTGTTTTTT. Protein: CASSQRQGKEGGELFF. The chain combines TRBV4-1 with TRBJ2-2, with TRBD1 matching 7 bases. This CDR3 is built from 16 residues. The germline CDR1 and CDR2 sequences are MGHRA and YSYEKL. After removal of 2 bases from V and 7 bases from J, the junction contained 10 bases not matched to a gene.

This rearrangement joins TRBV5-1 to TRBJ2-7; TRBD1 matches 9 bases. From germline, CDR1 is SGHRS and CDR2 YFSETQ. The CDR3 is made up of 14 amino acids. The junction had 8 bases not matched to a gene; V was cut back by 5 bases and J by 5 bases. This CDR3 is CASSAGQGRHEQYF. The CDR3, as DNA: TGCGCCAGCAGTGCGGGACAGGGTCGGCACGAGCAGTACTTC.

This clonotype was picked up one time. This chain uses TRBV19 with TRBJ2-2; D is perhaps TRBD1 (5 bases). Trimming left V 5 bases short and J 0 bases short, with 13 bases between. The germline V gene encodes CDR1 LNHDA and CDR2 SQIVND (reference sequence). The CDR3 has 16 residues. The DNA for the CDR3 is TGTGCCAGTAGTCAGAGGAAGGGGACGAACACCGGGGAGCTGTTTTTT. This sequence encodes CASSQRKGTNTGELFF. Together with reference TRBV19 and TRBJ2-2, the CDR3 gives the full variable domain: DGGITQSPKYLFRKEGQNVTLSCEQNLNHDAMYWYRQDPGQGLRLIYYSQIVNDFQKGDIAEGYSVSREKKESFPLTVTSAQKNPTAFYLCASSQRKGTNTGELFFGEGSRLTVL.

This clonotype was recorded once. J is TRBJ2-1 and V is TRBV19; perhaps TRBD1 as D (6 bases). The ends were cut back, 4 bases at V and 7 bases at J, with 14 bases in the middle. Germline V gene sequence: CDR1 LNHDA, CDR2 SQIVND (reference sequence). The CDR3 contains 14 residues. The CDR3: CASSTWDTQNEQFF. CDR3 in DNA: TGTGCCAGTAGTACCTGGGACACCCAGAATGAGCAGTTCTTC.

This clonotype occurred many times. The rearrangement links TRBV6-5 to TRBJ1-1; 9 bases map to TRBD1. Germline CDR1 is MNHEY and CDR2 is SVGAGI. The CDR3 covers 13 residues. Trimming took 5 bases from V and 6 from J; bases not matched to a gene: 4. The DNA for the CDR3 is TGTGCCAGCAGTACAGGGGGCAGCCCTGAAGCTTTCTTT. It specifies CASSTGGSPEAFF.